One T cell receptor beta chain is described in this entry. The CDR3 covers 13 residues. Between the trimmed V and J ends, which lost 5 bases and 3 bases, there was a span of 8 bases. Looked up from germline, CDR1 is WSHSY and CDR2 is SAAADI. The data originate from a study of T cell changes during pregnancy in multiple sclerosis. Clones were read by immunoSEQ multiplex PCR, and TCRdb kept only the in-frame ones, dropping some. This sample has around 77,000 clones; around 91% occur once, and the top ten carry 0.7%. The chain carries TRBV10-2 and TRBJ1-5, with unresolved D. The sequence was obtained from a female donor in good health, enrolled as a control in a pregnancy study. The specimen comprised peripheral blood, sampled in the third trimester of pregnancy. In DNA form, the CDR3 reads TGCGCCAGCAGTTACAGCTTCAATCAGCCCCAGCATTTT. Protein sequence: CASSYSFNQPQHF.